This T cell receptor (beta chain) comes out of a study of cytomegalovirus exposure and HLA in healthy donors (dated by TCRdb to between 2016 and 2019). At the level of the whole study: According to an earlier analysis of a few hundred of the donors, some 180 million T cells yielded 120 million or so unique TCR beta sequences and 276 Gb of sequence data. Rather than drawing on any new phenotypic data, the later analysis identified candidate immune exposures from TCR beta sequences and the way those sequences occurred across donors. An early release that covered fewer than 800 HLA-typed donors contained around 300 gigabases of sequencing data and 85 million to 100 million unique TCR sequences. Because of strong linkage in the cohort, five DR-DQ haplotypes were treated as single units for association and clustering. A later genetic analysis used genome-wide SNP genotypes for about 60% of the roughly 700 donors, treating that subset as a discovery cohort. The T cell repertoires of around 730 subjects were profiled by immunosequencing and related to cytomegalovirus serostatus. Besides the first cohort of 666 subjects, a separate validation cohort made up of over a hundred different subjects was used. The number of typed donors differed by locus: about 620-640 for A, B, C, DRB1 and DQB1; approximately 520 for DQA1; 606 for DPA1; and 400 to 480 for DPB1. A later analysis re-analyzed previously published TCR beta repertoires from approximately 670 donors and added high-resolution HLA genotyping to study TCR occurrence patterns. Both class I and class II loci were covered by HLA typing, at four-digit resolution. To decide whether each TCR beta V gene segment behaved as functional or pseudogenic, an earlier analysis of 587 of the donors relied on high-throughput TCR beta sequencing. The study was designed to test whether signatures of past pathogen exposure could be identified by cataloging public T cell receptors. All discovery cohort repertoires had been generated using a single sequencing platform. Of the 398 genotyped donors, approximately 83% fell in the genetic ancestry cluster associated with self-reported Caucasian donors. High-throughput TCR immunosequencing, statistical association of individual TCRs with disease status, and machine learning were combined to predict cytomegalovirus infection status. Among 350 to 400 genotyped donors of the cohort, an average of around 240,000 unique TCR beta nucleotide sequences were sequenced per donor, roughly 18% of them non-productive. Alongside the repertoire data, information on donor age, sex, ethnicity and CMV serostatus was compiled.

Trimming removed 6 bases from V and 4 bases from J, leaving 15 bases between the germline ends. The germline V gene sets CDR1 to MNHEY and CDR2 to SVGAGI. The CDR3, cysteine through phenylalanine, is 15 amino acids long. The only DNA kept is the CDR3, 45 bases in frame from the first base. Broader findings and caveats from the paper: The sequencing pipeline was judged likely to have produced a cluster of highly shared sequence variants as a technical artifact. In vitro tests confirmed that a few of the cytomegalovirus-associated TCR beta chains recognize cytomegalovirus antigens. CMV serostatus was the only immune exposure information available for the cohort. Because counts were too low, 15 or so rarely observed V segments, including chromosome 9 orphons, were excluded from the earlier analysis of several hundred of the donors. A further reported finding was that TCR beta sequences accurately predicted the HLA-A and HLA-B alleles for most subjects in the first cohort. In an earlier analysis of some 540 of the donors, most TCR beta V segments appeared in productive rearrangements about 87% or about 30% of the time, broadly matching IMGT annotations. A later analysis found that most CMV-associated TCR beta chains appeared HLA-restricted, with HLA associations seemingly driven largely by CMV exposure. In a later analysis, TCR association rates were found to vary across HLA loci, with the most associated TCRs seen for DRB1 alleles and the fewest for HLA-C alleles. The authors suggested that the approach could potentially be extended to other disease states and immunological phenotypes. The study listed approximately 160 TCR beta chains as associated with cytomegalovirus. Strong co-occurrence of HLA alleles, especially DR and DQ, made assigning TCR associations to individual alleles difficult. Correlated functional status among segregating V segments might be attributable to linkage disequilibrium, but an unknown experimental factor could not be ruled out. Only TCR beta chains were sequenced in this cohort, and the absence of alpha or paired-chain data limited detectable features. In a later analysis, HLA-associated TCR beta chains were found to be more clonally expanded and to have lower generation probabilities than equally common non-associated chains. V-gene and J-gene trimming of TCR beta chains was associated with a missense DCLRE1C variant in a later genetic analysis, and the association was replicated in an independent cohort. A later analysis reported that several top co-occurrence clusters appeared linked to parvovirus B19, influenza, CMV and Epstein-Barr virus. Roughly uniform sequencing depth across donors was assumed in presence/absence analyses, although this assumption may not hold. The classifier was reported to diagnose cytomegalovirus status with high specificity and sensitivity in both the original cohort and the validation cohort. Most TCR sequences were observed very rarely across donors, whereas some public TCRs were present in many individuals. In a later analysis, 16,951 TCR beta sequences were associated with specific HLA alleles at a false discovery rate of 0.05. HLA typing was unavailable for some donors at each locus, so association tests used only the typed subset. Some IMGT-functional V segments, including TRBV6-2 and TRBV6-3, could not be told apart with the 87-base-pair reads, so those segments were excluded. According to a later genetic analysis, donors in an Asian-associated ancestry cluster had fewer N-insertions in productive TCRs than the approximately 650-donor mean.

As to this clone: Its antigen target is currently unknown. No base qualities exist here, and no much larger clone lies one base off it.

The cohort consisted of 600 or so healthy bone marrow donors. At the time of sampling, every cohort member was nominally healthy, though immune exposures that went unrecorded were likely present. The donor tested CMV seronegative, placing the donor among the approximately 360 seronegative members of the cohort. Every donor gave a peripheral blood sample, and the peripheral blood mononuclear cells from that sample were used for TCR beta sequencing. Genomic DNA was extracted from the blood cell samples with the Qiagen DNeasy Blood Extraction Kit. Libraries were prepared through the immunoSEQ multiplex PCR assay. A mixture of 60 forward primers for TCR Vbeta segments and 13 reverse primers for TCR Jbeta segments was used in the multiplex PCR. A multiplex PCR assay on genomic DNA amplified the CDR3 region of rearranged TCR beta genes. The Illumina HiSeq System was used to sequence the amplified TCR beta libraries as 87-base-pair reads. The study's processing was this. In a later analysis, some 80 million unique TCR beta chains were counted across the 690 or so repertoires, and roughly 11 million of these chains were shared by at least two donors. A nearest-neighbor algorithm error-corrected the raw reads and collapsed the reads into unique sequences, merging closely related sequences to remove PCR and sequencing errors. V, D and J gene segments were assigned by aligning CDR3 sequences to IMGT reference sequences. For a sequence to be retained, at least a six-nucleotide match to both a V gene segment and a J gene segment was required. A rearrangement counted as productive if the CDR3 had no stop codons and remained in frame with V and J, and every other rearrangement counted as non-productive. CDR3 was defined by IMGT convention, running from the second conserved V-encoded cysteine to the conserved J-encoded phenylalanine. In an earlier analysis of around 600 of the donors, sequences lacking an unambiguous match to a single V gene segment were excluded. An earlier analysis of over 450 of the donors classified V segments as functional when productive rearrangements were above 56.7% and as segregating when the standard deviation between donors was above 5%. To diagnose cytomegalovirus status from the catalog of TCR beta chain sequences, a statistical classification framework was built. A later analysis assigned V and J genes by comparing TCR nucleotide sequences with IMGT/GENE-DB human TR gene sequences. A later analysis assigned CDR3 sequences and most-parsimonious VDJ recombination scenarios with the TCRdist pipeline. A later analysis defined each TCR beta chain by its CDR3 amino acid sequence plus V-gene family, and excluded reads lacking a unique V-gene family. In a later analysis, 450 to 600 highly shared, low-generation-probability nucleotide sequences were removed to address suspected cross-contamination and a sequencing artifact. For each public chain, a later analysis derived a clonal expansion index from normalized ranks of inferred template counts within each repertoire. A later analysis computed generation probabilities with a VDJ recombination model fitted to out-of-frame rearrangements, and checked the results against IGoR. In a later analysis, hypergeometric tests were used to score TCR-TCR, TCR-HLA and TCR-CMV co-occurrence, with a repertoire-size bias correction applied to TCR pairs. A later analysis estimated false discovery rates by permuting HLA or CMV assignments 20 times. In a later analysis, co-occurring TCRs were grouped with DBSCAN, and TCRdist sequence similarity was added when clustering was performed within HLA-allele-positive subsets. Repertoires with fewer than 30,000 or more than 120,000 public chains were left out of co-occurrence clustering, as were about five repertoires with anomalous nucleotide sharing. Not all clones reach the TCRdb copy of this immuneACCESS table, which keeps in-frame sequences only. Checked studies attribute under half of the gap to unresolved V genes and leave the rest unexplained. V, J and clone size are those of that table, while D and trimming were read from the DNA. The sample table shows about 180,000 clones, and 82% are seen once. Approximately 0.47% of the sample is taken by the ten largest.

Sample: PBMCs. The V gene is TRBV6-5 and the J gene is TRBJ1-4; TRBD1 might be the D gene, on 5 matching bases. The clonotype was recovered from a woman in her forties or fifties in good health and CMV-seronegative. The sequenced DNA is TGTGCCAGCAGCTCCCGGGGGGTTCGTAATGAAAAACTGTTTTTT. Translated, it gives CASSSRGVRNEKLFF.